The sequence of this T cell receptor beta chain was determined in a study of CD8+CD57+ T cells in acquired aplastic anemia. The overall study: Sorting CD4+ and CD8+ cells gave DNA averaging approximately 3 ug. Sequencing produced an average of about 9.8 million reads per healthy donor for CD4+ cells.

Findings of the study overall: Comparison of patients with controls identified 25 to 30 shared CD8+ CDR3 sequences. Researchers reported that CD8+ Simpson's diversity was not significantly different in patients versus controls.

This clonotype was seen more than once but under ten times. The antigen remains unidentified. The germline CDR1 and CDR2 sequences are SGHVS and FQNEAQ. This CDR3 comprises 16 residues. Trimming cost V 1 base and J 0 bases, with 10 bases left between them. The template for TCR beta VDJ and CDR3 sequence profiling was genomic DNA. MiXCR was run by TCRdb on the reads, yielding one entry per CDR3 protein. The profile shows a few hundred thousand distinct CDR3 sequences, over 55% of them singletons. The source is a human donor in good health. The sequenced sample was sorted CD4+, CD8+, or CD8+CD57+ T cells (not recorded which) from PBMCs. This rearrangement joins TRBV7-8 to TRBJ1-3; D is ambiguous. This CDR3 is CASSLGRRSSGNTIYF. For the CDR3, the DNA is TGTGCCAGCAGCTTAGGTCGCAGGTCCTCTGGAAACACCATATATTTT.